One sample yielded the 13 T cell receptor beta chains listed below, sequenced in a study of T cell repertoires in cytomegalovirus infection. For these receptors, no antigen is known. TCRdb re-analysed the reads in MiXCR, keeping a single row per CDR3 protein. This sample carries approximately 730,000 distinct CDR3 sequences, almost 30% of them seen once, and the ten largest clones take around 13%. The specimen was cultured CD8+ T cells from PBMCs, collected from culture after CMV antigen stimulation. The receptor source for this set is a human donor in good health (CMV status not recorded). Some clones in this sample may be carry-over from other donors' samples.

This clonotype appeared a few times. The chain is built from TRBV19 and TRBJ1-5, with D tentatively TRBD1 (5 bases). Germline CDR1 and CDR2: LNHDA and SQIVND (reference sequence). V lost 2 bases to trimming and J lost 1 base, with 9 bases between them. The CDR3 is 15 residues long. The CDR3 protein is CASSISGGSNQPQHF. CDR3 coding DNA: TGTGCCAGTAGTATATCCGGGGGAAGCAATCAGCCCCAGCATTTT. The full variable domain, rest sourced from reference TRBV19 and TRBJ1-5, is DGGITQSPKYLFRKEGQNVTLSCEQNLNHDAMYWYRQDPGQGLRLIYYSQIVNDFQKGDIAEGYSVSREKKESFPLTVTSAQKNPTAFYLCASSISGGSNQPQHFGDGTRLSIL.

The rearrangement joins TRBV27 to TRBJ2-1; D could derive from TRBD1 or TRBD2 (5 bases each). V dropped 1 base and J dropped 9 bases, with 7 bases sitting between them. The CDR3 sequence is 12 residues long. Germline lookup yields CDR1 MNHEY and CDR2 SMNVEV (reference sequence). CDR3 in DNA: TGTGCCAGCAGTTTATGGGGGAGTGAGCAGTTCTTC. Encoded protein: CASSLWGSEQFF.

V gene TRBV7-9 combines with J gene TRBJ2-5; a possible D gene is TRBD1 (6 bases). Per germline, CDR1 SEHNR and CDR2 FQNEAQ (reference sequence). Deletions cut 6 bases from V and 0 bases from J, with 8 bases between. The CDR3 contains 13 residues. The CDR3 sequence: CASRDSHQETQYF. The CDR3 DNA sequence: TGTGCCAGCAGGGACAGCCACCAAGAGACCCAGTACTTC.

This clonotype showed up just a few times. The chain employs TRBV12-3 or TRBV12-4 and TRBJ2-3; D perhaps matches TRBD2 (6 bases). The CDR3 extends over 16 amino acids. With 3 bases removed from V and 2 bases from J, the gap between germline ends came to 15 bases. Here the CDR3 DNA reads TGTGCCAGCAGTTTTATCGATGGGACTTTCACAGATACGCAGTATTTT. It encodes CASSFIDGTFTDTQYF.

This clonotype was counted ten times or more. V gene TRBV7-8 combines with J gene TRBJ1-2; maybe TRBD1 (5 bases). V was shortened by 5 bases and J by 4 bases, with 11 bases between the two germline ends. CDR3 size: 13 residues. Germline CDR1 SGHVS, CDR2 FQNEAQ. The CDR3 nucleotides read TGTGCCAGCAGCACGGGGCCTCTCTATGGCTACACCTTC. It translates to CASSTGPLYGYTF. Looking up the rest from reference TRBV7-8 and TRBJ1-2 gives the full variable domain: GAGVSQSPRYKVAKRGQDVALRCDPISGHVSLFWYQQALGQGPEFLTYFQNEAQLDKSGLPSDRFFAERPEGSVSTLKIQRTQQEDSAVYLCASSTGPLYGYTFGSGTRLTVV.

Points on this clonotype: At one end the junction does not follow the germline gene, possibly because of a read error. The chain combines TRBV24-1 with TRBJ2-3; D possibly corresponds to TRBD2 (9 bases). This CDR3 contains 15 residues. CDR1 and CDR2 (germline): KGHDR, SFDVKD. The CDR3 reads CATSDSLAGTGTQYF. The CDR3 DNA reads TGTGCCACCAGTGATTCCCTAGCGGGGACAGGTACGCAGTATTTT.

The chain combines TRBV6-5 with TRBJ1-5, with 10 bases aligning to TRBD1. J gave up 0 bases and V 5 bases, and 10 bases lay outside the gene matches. Per the germline V gene, CDR1 is MNHEY and CDR2 is SVGAGI. This CDR3 contains 18 residues. The CDR3 is CASSPRDRGVYSNQPQHF. CDR3 nucleotide sequence: TGTGCCAGCAGTCCTAGGGACAGGGGCGTTTATAGCAATCAGCCCCAGCATTTT.

This clonotype has ten or more counts. The chain is built from TRBV7-8 and TRBJ1-1; maybe TRBD1 (5 bases). V shed 5 bases and J shed 0 bases, with 13 bases lying between them. Germline V gene data show CDR1 as SGHVS and CDR2 as FQNEAQ. This CDR3 is built from 15 residues. CDR3 nucleotides: TGTGCCAGCAGCCCCCCCCCAGGGTTGAACACTGAAGCTTTCTTT. It specifies CASSPPPGLNTEAFF.

This clonotype has more than one count but fewer than ten. This chain joins TRBV10-3 and TRBJ2-4; a possible D gene is TRBD1 (5 bases). This CDR3 is built from 14 residues. CDR1 is ENHRY, CDR2 SYGVKD, per germline. V gave up 2 bases and J gave up 1 base, with 6 bases separating them. CDR3 residues: CAISEKGAKNIQYF. As DNA, the CDR3 is TGTGCCATCAGTGAGAAGGGGGCCAAAAACATTCAGTACTTC.

In its sample, this clonotype was seen many times. V and J are TRBV7-2 and TRBJ2-5; 7 bases agree with TRBD1. CDR1 is SGHTA, CDR2 FQGNSA, per germline. This CDR3 contains 15 residues. The junction had 9 bases not matched to a gene; V was cut back by 6 bases and J by 2 bases. The CDR3 DNA is TGTGCCAGCAGTTTTAGGGGGCGGTGGCAAGAGACCCAGTACTTC. This gives the protein CASSFRGRWQETQYF.

This chain uses TRBV28 with TRBJ2-7; TRBD1 agrees at 9 bases. The CDR3 consists of 15 residues. The ends lost 3 bases at V and 6 bases at J; junction bases unmatched: 9. Germline CDR1 is MDHEN and CDR2 is SYDVKM. The CDR3 DNA is TGTGCCAGCAGTTTCCCCGGGACAGGGTTCTCCGAGCAGTACTTC. Its translation is CASSFPGTGFSEQYF.

For this clonotype: One junction end disagrees with the germline gene, perhaps due to a read error. This sequence joins TRBV5-8 and TRBJ2-3; maybe TRBD1 (6 bases). From germline, CDR1 is SGHTS and CDR2 YDEGEE. CDR3 length: 14 amino acids. CDR3 in amino acids: CASSLRGGTDMQYF. The CDR3 DNA reads as TGTGCCAGCAGCCTCAGGGGTGGCACAGATATGCAGTATTTT.

The chain couples TRBV19 to TRBJ1-5; weak D call: TRBD1 (5 bases). Trimming stripped 7 bases from V and 0 bases from J, with 13 bases between. Per the germline V gene, CDR1 is LNHDA and CDR2 is SQIVND (reference sequence). The CDR3 covers 15 residues. CDR3 nucleotide sequence: TGTGCCAGTATTTCGACAGATTATAGCAATCAGCCCCAGCATTTT. Its translation: CASISTDYSNQPQHF.